This T cell receptor (beta chain) was captured by sequencing in a study of human T cells and chemical hapten exposure. Time point meaning: patch test 3, about 24 weeks after DPC sensitization. Treatment given: therapeutic diphenylcyclopropenone sensitization with weekly scalp DPC. Study-level results: The presence of alopecia in the donors means their immune response may differ from healthy people's.

The CDR3 has 13 residues. Germline CDR1 and CDR2: ENHRY and SYGVKD. V lost 4 bases and J lost 6, with 12 bases in between. Original methodology: Ranging from roughly 20,000 to 750,000, TCR counts per sample had a median value of around 91,000. MiXCR, run by TCRdb on the RACE reads, gives a single entry per CDR3 protein. TCRdb's processing, not the authors' own work, is the source of the V and J calls. The repertoire holds some 180,000 distinct CDR3 sequences, under 30% seen once, with 2% to 2.5% in the top ten. This clonotype was counted between two and nine times. The antigen is undetermined. The source material was whole blood, sampled in connection with sensitization to the hapten diphenylcyclopropenone (DPC). This clonotype originated in a woman aged 40 to 50 with alopecia areata. Some clones in this sample may be carry-over from other donors' samples. This chain uses TRBV10-3 with TRBJ1-2, with D maybe TRBD1 (6 bases). CDR3 bases: TGTGCCATCAGTGTAGGGGGAGTCAATGGCTACACCTTC. Protein: CAISVGGVNGYTF.